This T cell receptor (beta chain) emerged from a study of early T cells in non-severe SARS-CoV-2 infection. Study observations and caveats: VDJdb-based matching was biased toward anti-spike CD8 responses and missed private and CD4 specificities.

Comment on this clonotype: Its specificity is unknown.

Individual cDNA molecules were tagged with unique molecular identifiers, the study reported. TCRdb itself ran the 5' RACE reads through MiXCR, one entry per CDR3 protein. The sample yields fewer than 130,000 distinct CDR3 sequences, 10% to 15% seen once. Trimming shortened V by 7 bases and J by 0 bases, and 10 bases separated the two germline ends. The CDR3 has 12 amino acids. Germline assignment: CDR1 DFQATT and CDR2 SNEGSKA (reference sequence). The rearrangement uses TRBV20-1 and TRBJ2-7, with D unclear. The clonotype comes from an adult who was a healthcare worker with PCR-confirmed SARS-CoV-2 infection or an uninfected control (not recorded which). The sample in question was whole blood, obtained at baseline. The CDR3 DNA is TGCAGTGGGACCCCGAGCTCCTACGAGCAGTACTTC. Protein product: CSGTPSSYEQYF.